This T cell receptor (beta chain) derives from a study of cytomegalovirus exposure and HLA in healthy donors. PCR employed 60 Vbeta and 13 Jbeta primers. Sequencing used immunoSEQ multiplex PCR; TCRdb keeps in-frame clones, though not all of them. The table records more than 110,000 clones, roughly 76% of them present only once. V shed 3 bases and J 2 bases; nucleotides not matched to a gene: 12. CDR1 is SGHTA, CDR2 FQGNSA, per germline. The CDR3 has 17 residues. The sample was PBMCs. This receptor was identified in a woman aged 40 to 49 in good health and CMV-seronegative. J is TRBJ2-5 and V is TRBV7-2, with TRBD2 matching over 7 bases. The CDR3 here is CASSFGGSGIKQETQYF. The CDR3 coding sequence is TGTGCCAGCAGCTTCGGGGGGTCGGGGATCAAACAAGAGACCCAGTACTTC.